What follows are 13 T cell receptor beta chains derived from one specimen sequenced in a study of control samples from healthy donors and cancer patients. Measured with immunoSEQ multiplex PCR; TCRdb has only the in-frame clones, and not every one. The sample includes fewer than 95,000 clones, about 85% of them seen just once. Sequencing was performed on blood. The receptors were gathered from a woman aged 45-65 years in good health.

The rearrangement joins TRBV10-3 to TRBJ1-2; the match to TRBD1 covers 8 bases. V shed 3 bases, J shed 7 bases, and the junction held 10 bases outside the gene matches. Germline V CDR1 and CDR2: ENHRY, SYGVKD. This CDR3 has 15 amino acids. CDR3 sequence reads: CAISDGQGGLSGYTF. CDR3 DNA sequence: TGTGCCATCAGTGATGGACAGGGCGGCCTTTCTGGCTACACCTTC.

This clone was counted once. Additional DNA sequences in this sample encode the identical CDR3. J is TRBJ1-1 and V is TRBV7-9; 7 bases are shared with TRBD1. Germline-derived CDR1 and CDR2 are SEHNR and FQNEAQ (reference sequence). V was pared by 2 bases and J by 1 base, with 4 bases of the junction left unmatched. CDR3 length: 15 amino acids. The CDR3 loop is CASSLSGGWNTEAFF. CDR3 nucleotides: TGTGCCAGCAGCTTATCAGGGGGTTGGAACACTGAAGCTTTCTTT.

This chain links TRBV7-8 with TRBJ2-2, with 8 bases identical to TRBD2. Germline V lookup: CDR1 SGHVS, CDR2 FQNEAQ. With V trimmed by 5 bases and J by 0 bases, 5 bases remained unmatched. The CDR3 sequence is 16 residues long. CDR3 loop: CASSALAGSNTGELFF. CDR3 in DNA: TGTGCCAGCAGCGCATTAGCGGGATCGAACACCGGGGAGCTGTTTTTT.

The chain employs TRBV7-8 and TRBJ2-5, with TRBD2 matching 12 bases. Trimming at V came to 5 bases and at J to 2 bases, leaving 9 bases not matched to a gene. This CDR3 spans 17 amino acids. The V gene's germline CDR1 is SGHVS and CDR2 FQNEAQ. The CDR3 protein is CASSPRPLAGGQETQYF. As DNA, the CDR3 is TGTGCCAGCAGCCCCCGACCGCTAGCGGGGGGGCAAGAGACCCAGTACTTC.

V usage is TRBV5-1 and J usage is TRBJ2-4; unclear D gene. From germline, CDR1 is SGHRS and CDR2 YFSETQ. This CDR3 region has 15 residues. Trimming left V 2 bases short and J 1 base short, with 10 bases between. The CDR3 bases are TGCGCCAGCAGCTTCGGCAGCTCTGCCAAAAACATTCAGTACTTC. Its protein product is CASSFGSSAKNIQYF.

V and J are TRBV18 and TRBJ1-1; 9 bases are shared with TRBD1. Germline V gives CDR1 KGHSH, CDR2 LQKENI. Trimming at V came to 3 bases and at J to 5 bases, leaving 7 bases not matched to a gene. The CDR3 is made up of 15 amino acids. In DNA, the CDR3 is TGTGCCAGCTCACCCAGGACAGGGGACCTTACTGAAGCTTTCTTT. As protein: CASSPRTGDLTEAFF.

V usage is TRBV6-5 and J usage is TRBJ2-1; 12 nucleotides match TRBD2. From germline, CDR1 is MNHEY and CDR2 SVGAGI. The CDR3 sequence is 15 residues long. With 6 bases clipped from V and 2 bases from J, the junction kept 2 bases outside the gene matches. CDR3 in amino acids: CASRPSGGAYNEQFF. Here the CDR3 DNA reads TGTGCCAGCAGACCTAGCGGGGGGGCCTACAATGAGCAGTTCTTC.

The CDR3 DNA reads TGTGCCAGCAGCTTAGGAGGTACCCACAATGAGCAGTTCTTC. Amino acid sequence: CASSLGGTHNEQFF. The chain is built from TRBV11-2 and TRBJ2-1, with D uncertain. V shed 1 base and J shed 5 bases, with 9 bases lying between them. CDR3 length: 14 residues. Germline values: CDR1 SGHAT, CDR2 FQNNGV.

The J gene is TRBJ1-2, the V gene TRBV4-3; 12 positions match TRBD1. The CDR3 is 17 residues long. Unmatched junction bases numbered 6, after V lost 1 base and J lost 3 bases. The germline CDR1 and CDR2 sequences are LGHNA and YSLEER. This CDR3 reads CASSQARGTGGYYGYTF. The CDR3 nucleotides read TGCGCCAGCAGCCAAGCGCGGGGGACAGGGGGCTACTATGGCTACACCTTC.

In its sample, this clone was seen a few times. The chain carries TRBV9 and TRBJ2-6; no clear D. The CDR3 has 17 amino acids. Germline V CDR1 and CDR2: SGDLS, YYNGEE. V was cut by 2 bases and J by 0 bases, with 12 bases left in between. Here the CDR3 DNA reads TGTGCCAGCAGCGTTTCATCGGTGGACTCTGGGGCCAACGTCCTGACTTTC. Translated, it gives CASSVSSVDSGANVLTF.

To note about this clone: Other DNA sequences in this specimen translate into the identical CDR3. V usage is TRBV19 and J usage is TRBJ1-5; a possible D gene is TRBD1 (5 bases). This CDR3 is built from 18 residues. The V end lost 5 bases, the J end lost 2 bases, and 22 bases lay between the germline ends. Germline CDR1 and CDR2: LNHDA and SQIVND (reference sequence). The CDR3 DNA follows: TGTGCCAGTAGTTCCCTGGGAGGGCGGGGGGTGGGCAATCAGCCCCAGCATTTT. Translation: CASSSLGGRGVGNQPQHF.

The chain combines TRBV5-1 with TRBJ2-5; no definite D call. The CDR3 is made up of 17 amino acids. Trimming cost V 0 bases and J 2 bases, with 17 bases left between them. The V gene's germline CDR1 is SGHRS and CDR2 YFSETQ. CDR3 DNA sequence: TGCGCCAGCAGCTTGGAGACGCCGGTAGGCAGTCAAGAGACCCAGTACTTC. It translates to CASSLETPVGSQETQYF.

V and J are TRBV28 and TRBJ2-7; maybe TRBD2 (5 bases). The CDR3 extends over 14 amino acids. CDR1 MDHEN and CDR2 SYDVKM come from the germline V gene. Trimming stripped 7 bases from V and 5 bases from J, with 18 bases between. CDR3 protein: CASIPSGIPNEQYF. The CDR3 bases are TGTGCCAGCATCCCCTCCGGGATCCCCAACGAGCAGTACTTC.